This T cell receptor beta chain stems from a study of shared clonotypes between healthy human individuals. The donors, healthy adults who were HIV-negative, had experienced no recent acute infections or vaccinations. The method was immunoSEQ multiplex PCR; TCRdb's version includes in-frame clones alone and lacks a portion of them. The data contain roughly 2,300,000 clones, under 95% of them singletons. Material for sequencing was naive CD4+ T cells from PBMCs. As to subset: CD45RA+ positively selected. The receptor was isolated from a young man in good health. Some clones in this sample may be carry-over from other donors' samples.

CDR3 sequence reads: CASSKGDSSQETQYF. DNA for the CDR3: TGTGCCAGCTCCAAAGGAGACAGTAGCCAGGAGACCCAGTACTTC. J is TRBJ2-5 and V is TRBV18, with D possibly matching TRBD1 (5 bases). CDR1 is KGHSH, CDR2 LQKENI, per germline. Trimming removed 6 bases at V and 5 bases at J, with 19 bases between. The CDR3 sequence is 15 residues long.